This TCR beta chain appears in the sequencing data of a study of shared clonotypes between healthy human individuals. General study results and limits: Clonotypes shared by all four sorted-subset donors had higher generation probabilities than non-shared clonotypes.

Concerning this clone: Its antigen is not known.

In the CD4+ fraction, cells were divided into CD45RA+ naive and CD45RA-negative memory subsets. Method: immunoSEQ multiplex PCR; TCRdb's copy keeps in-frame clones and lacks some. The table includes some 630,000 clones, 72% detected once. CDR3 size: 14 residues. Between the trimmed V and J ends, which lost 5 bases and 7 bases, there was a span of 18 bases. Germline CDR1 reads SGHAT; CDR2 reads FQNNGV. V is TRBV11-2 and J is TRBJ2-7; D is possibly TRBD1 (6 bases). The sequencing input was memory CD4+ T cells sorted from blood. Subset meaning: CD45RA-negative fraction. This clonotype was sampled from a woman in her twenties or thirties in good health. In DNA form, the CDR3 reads TGTGCCAGCAGCCCTTCGCAGGGACACATAGAGCAGTACTTC. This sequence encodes CASSPSQGHIEQYF.